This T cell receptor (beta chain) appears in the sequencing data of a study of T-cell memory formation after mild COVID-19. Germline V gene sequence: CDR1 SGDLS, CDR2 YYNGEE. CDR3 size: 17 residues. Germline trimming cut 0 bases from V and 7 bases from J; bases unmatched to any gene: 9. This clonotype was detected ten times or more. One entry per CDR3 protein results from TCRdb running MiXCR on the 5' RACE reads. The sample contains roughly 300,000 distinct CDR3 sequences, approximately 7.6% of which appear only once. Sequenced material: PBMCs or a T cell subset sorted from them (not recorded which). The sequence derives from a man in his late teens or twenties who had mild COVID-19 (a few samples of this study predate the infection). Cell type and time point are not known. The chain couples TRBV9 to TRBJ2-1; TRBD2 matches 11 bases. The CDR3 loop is CASSVGIAGGPSNEQFF. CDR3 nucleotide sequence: TGTGCCAGCAGCGTAGGGATAGCGGGGGGGCCGAGTAATGAGCAGTTCTTC.